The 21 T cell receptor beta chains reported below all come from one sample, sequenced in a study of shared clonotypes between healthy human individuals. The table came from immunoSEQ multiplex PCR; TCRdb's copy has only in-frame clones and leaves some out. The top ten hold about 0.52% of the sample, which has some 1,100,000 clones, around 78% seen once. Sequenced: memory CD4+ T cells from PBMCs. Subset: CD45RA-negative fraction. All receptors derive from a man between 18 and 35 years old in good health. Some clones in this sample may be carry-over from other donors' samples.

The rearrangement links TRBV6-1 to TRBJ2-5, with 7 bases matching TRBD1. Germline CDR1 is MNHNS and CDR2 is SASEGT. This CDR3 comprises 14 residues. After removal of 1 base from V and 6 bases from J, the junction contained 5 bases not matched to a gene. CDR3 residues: CASSEVGRGQTQYF. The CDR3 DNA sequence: TGTGCCAGCAGTGAAGTGGGTAGGGGGCAGACCCAGTACTTC.

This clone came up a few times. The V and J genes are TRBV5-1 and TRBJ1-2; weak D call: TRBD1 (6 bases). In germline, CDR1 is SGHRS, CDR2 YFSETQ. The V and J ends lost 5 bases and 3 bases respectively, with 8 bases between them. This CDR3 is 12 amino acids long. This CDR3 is CASRRGDYGYTF. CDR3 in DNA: TGCGCCAGCAGGAGGGGGGACTATGGCTACACCTTC.

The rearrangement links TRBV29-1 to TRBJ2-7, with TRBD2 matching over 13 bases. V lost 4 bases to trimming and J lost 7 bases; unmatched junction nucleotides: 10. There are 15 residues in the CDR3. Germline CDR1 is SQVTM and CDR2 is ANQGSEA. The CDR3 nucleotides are TGCAGCGTTGGGACTAGCGGGAGCACTGCAGGAGAGCAGTACTTC. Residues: CSVGTSGSTAGEQYF.

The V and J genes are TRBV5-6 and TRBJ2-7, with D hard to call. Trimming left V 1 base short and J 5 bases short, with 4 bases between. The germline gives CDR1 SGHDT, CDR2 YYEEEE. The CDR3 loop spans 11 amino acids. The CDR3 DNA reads TGTGCCAGCAGCTTGACGGACGAGCAGTACTTC. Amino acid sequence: CASSLTDEQYF.

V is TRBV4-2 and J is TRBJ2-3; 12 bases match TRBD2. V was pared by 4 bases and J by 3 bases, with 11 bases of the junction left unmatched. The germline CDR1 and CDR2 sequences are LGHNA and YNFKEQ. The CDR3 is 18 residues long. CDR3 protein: CASSRTLLLAGGTDTQYF. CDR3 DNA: TGTGCCAGCAGCCGTACCCTCCTTCTAGCGGGGGGGACAGATACGCAGTATTTT.

The CDR3 sequence is CASGDFNEQFF. The CDR3 coding sequence is TGTGCCAGCGGGGACTTCAATGAGCAGTTCTTC. The chain is built from TRBV6-5 and TRBJ2-1; the D gene is possibly TRBD2 (6 bases). Germline CDR1 reads MNHEY; CDR2 reads SVGAGI. The CDR3 is 11 amino acids. Trimming removed 8 bases at V and 6 bases at J, with 8 bases between.

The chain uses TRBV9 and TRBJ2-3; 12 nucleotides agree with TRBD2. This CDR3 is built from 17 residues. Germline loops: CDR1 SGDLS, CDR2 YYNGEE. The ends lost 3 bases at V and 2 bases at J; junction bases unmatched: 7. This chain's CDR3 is CASSEYLAGGNTDTQYF. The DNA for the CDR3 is TGTGCCAGCAGCGAGTACCTAGCGGGAGGGAACACAGATACGCAGTATTTT.

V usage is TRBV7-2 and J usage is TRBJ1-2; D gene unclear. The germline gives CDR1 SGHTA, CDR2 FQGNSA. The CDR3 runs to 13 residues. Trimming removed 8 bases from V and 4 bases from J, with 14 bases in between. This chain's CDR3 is CASPTHGIYGYTF. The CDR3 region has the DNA TGTGCCAGCCCGACACACGGTATCTATGGCTACACCTTC.

CDR3 loop: CSVEEGIRNEQYF. The CDR3 DNA sequence: TGCAGCGTTGAAGAAGGGATCAGGAACGAGCAGTACTTC. The rearrangement uses TRBV29-1 and TRBJ2-7; D remains ambiguous. V was shortened by 0 bases and J by 5 bases, with 11 bases between the two germline ends. The CDR3 is 13 amino acids. The germline gives CDR1 SQVTM, CDR2 ANQGSEA.

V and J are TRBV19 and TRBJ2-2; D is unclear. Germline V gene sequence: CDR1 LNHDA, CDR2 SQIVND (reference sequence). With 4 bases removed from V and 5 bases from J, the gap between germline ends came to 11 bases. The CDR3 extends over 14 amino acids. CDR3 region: CASSTGVATGELFF. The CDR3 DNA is TGTGCCAGTAGTACCGGAGTGGCGACCGGGGAGCTGTTTTTT.

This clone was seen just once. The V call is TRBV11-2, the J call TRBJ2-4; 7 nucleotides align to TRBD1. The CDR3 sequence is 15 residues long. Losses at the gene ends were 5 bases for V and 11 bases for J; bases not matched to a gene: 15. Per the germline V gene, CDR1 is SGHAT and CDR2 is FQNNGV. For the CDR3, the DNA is TGTGCCAGCAGCCAAACGACAGGGAAGGGGGTGGTTCAGTACTTC. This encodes CASSQTTGKGVVQYF.

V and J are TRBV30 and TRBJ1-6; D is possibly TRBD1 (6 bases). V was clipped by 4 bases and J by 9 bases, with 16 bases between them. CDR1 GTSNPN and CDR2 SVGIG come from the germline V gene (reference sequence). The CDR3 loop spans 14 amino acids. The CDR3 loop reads CAWTRGISSSPLHF. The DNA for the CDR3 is TGTGCCTGGACCAGGGGCATATCCTCTTCACCCCTCCACTTT.

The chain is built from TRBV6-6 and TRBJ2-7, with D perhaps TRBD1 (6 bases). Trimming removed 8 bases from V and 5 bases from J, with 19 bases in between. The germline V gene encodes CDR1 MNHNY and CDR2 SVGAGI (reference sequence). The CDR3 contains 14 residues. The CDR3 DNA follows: TGTGCCAGCCGCCTGTCTACAGGGTCTAACGAGCAGTACTTC. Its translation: CASRLSTGSNEQYF.

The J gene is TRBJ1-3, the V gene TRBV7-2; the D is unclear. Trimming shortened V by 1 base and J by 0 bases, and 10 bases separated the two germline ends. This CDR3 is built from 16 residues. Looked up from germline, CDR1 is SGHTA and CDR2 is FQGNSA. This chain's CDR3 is CASSLVAGNSGNTIYF. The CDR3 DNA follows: TGTGCCAGCAGCTTAGTAGCGGGGAACTCTGGAAACACCATATATTTT.

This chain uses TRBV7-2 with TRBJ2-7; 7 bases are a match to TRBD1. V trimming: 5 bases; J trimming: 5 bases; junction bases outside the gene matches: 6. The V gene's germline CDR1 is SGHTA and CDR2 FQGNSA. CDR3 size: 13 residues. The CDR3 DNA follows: TGTGCCAGCAGCGAAAACAGGGGCCACGAGCAGTACTTC. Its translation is CASSENRGHEQYF.

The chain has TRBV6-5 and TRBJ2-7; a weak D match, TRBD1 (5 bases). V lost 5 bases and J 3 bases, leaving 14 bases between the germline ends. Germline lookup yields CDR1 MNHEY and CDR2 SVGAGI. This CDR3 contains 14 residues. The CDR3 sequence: CASSRGQDGYEQYF. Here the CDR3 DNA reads TGTGCCAGCAGTCGCGGACAAGACGGCTACGAGCAGTACTTC.

The CDR3 here is CASSVAGGYNTEAFF. CDR3 sequence (DNA): TGTGCCAGCAGCGTAGCCGGGGGTTACAACACTGAAGCTTTCTTT. The V and J genes are TRBV9 and TRBJ1-1; a possible D gene is TRBD1 (5 bases). The CDR3 runs to 15 residues. V was trimmed by 0 bases and J by 2 bases, leaving 11 bases between them. Per the germline V gene, CDR1 is SGDLS and CDR2 is YYNGEE.

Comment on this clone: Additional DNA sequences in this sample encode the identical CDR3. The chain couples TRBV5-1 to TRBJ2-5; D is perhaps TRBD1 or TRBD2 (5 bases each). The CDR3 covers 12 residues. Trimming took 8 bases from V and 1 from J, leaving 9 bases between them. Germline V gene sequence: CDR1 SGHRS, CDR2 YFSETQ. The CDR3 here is CASSDSQETQYF. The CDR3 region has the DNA TGCGCCAGTAGCGACAGCCAAGAGACCCAGTACTTC.

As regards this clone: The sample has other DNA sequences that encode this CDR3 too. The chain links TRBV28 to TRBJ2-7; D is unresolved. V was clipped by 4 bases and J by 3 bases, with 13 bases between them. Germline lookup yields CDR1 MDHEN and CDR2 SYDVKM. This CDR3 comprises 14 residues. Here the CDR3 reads CASSSPSGIYEQYF. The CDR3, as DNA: TGTGCCAGCAGTTCTCCGTCAGGAATCTACGAGCAGTACTTC.

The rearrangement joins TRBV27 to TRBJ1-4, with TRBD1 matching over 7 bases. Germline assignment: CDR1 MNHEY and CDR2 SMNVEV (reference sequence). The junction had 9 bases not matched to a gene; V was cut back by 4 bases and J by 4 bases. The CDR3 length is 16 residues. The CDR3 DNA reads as TGTGCCAGCAGTTCCAGCCCCGGGACAGTTAATGAAAAACTGTTTTTT. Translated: CASSSSPGTVNEKLFF.

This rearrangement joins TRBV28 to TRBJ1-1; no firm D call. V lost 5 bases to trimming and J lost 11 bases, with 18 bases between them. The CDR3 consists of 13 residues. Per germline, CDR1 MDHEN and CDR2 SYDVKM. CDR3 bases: TGTGCCAGCAGTACCCCCAAGGCCCTAGGGGCTTTCTTT. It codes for CASSTPKALGAFF.